A selection of T cell receptor beta chains follows, all from one sample in a study of cytomegalovirus exposure and HLA in healthy donors. The repertoire was sequenced with immunoSEQ multiplex PCR; TCRdb's copy has only in-frame clones and lacks some. This table has roughly 150,000 clones, about 74% appearing once. Sequences were obtained from PBMCs. These receptors were collected from a male donor in good health and CMV-seronegative. Both conserved end residues are part of each CDR3. A D gene is named only where the DNA matches it firmly. Only part of the rows carry a size: once, few, many, or a class if the clone is expanded.

v_call	clone_size	d_call	j_call	cdr3_aa	cdr3_nt
TRBV18	.	.	TRBJ1-2	CASSRSQEYGYTF	TGTGCCAGCTCCCGCAGCCAGGAATATGGCTACACCTTC
TRBV18	.	TRBD1	TRBJ1-5	CASSPSGTGGNQPQHF	TGTGCCAGCTCACCAAGCGGGACAGGGGGTAATCAGCCCCAGCATTTT
TRBV5-1	.	.	TRBJ2-5	CASSWPRSQGQETQYF	TGCGCCAGCAGCTGGCCTCGGTCGCAGGGGCAAGAGACCCAGTACTTC
TRBV20-1	few	.	TRBJ2-7	CSARDRDVQYF	TGCAGTGCTAGAGATCGGGATGTGCAGTACTTC
TRBV9	.	.	TRBJ1-3	CASSVGETRRGNTIYF	TGTGCCAGCAGCGTAGGAGAGACCCGGCGGGGAAACACCATATATTTT
TRBV7-6	.	.	TRBJ2-4	CASSLGGGKNIQYF	TGTGCCAGCAGCTTGGGGGGTGGCAAAAACATTCAGTACTTC
TRBV18	few	TRBD1	TRBJ1-2	CASSLARDSYGYTF	TGTGCCAGCTCACTTGCCCGGGACAGCTATGGCTACACCTTC
TRBV2	.	.	TRBJ1-6	CASSDQANSPLHF	TGTGCCAGCAGTGACCAGGCCAATTCACCCCTCCACTTT
TRBV4-3	.	TRBD1	TRBJ2-7	CASSQVTGVAYEQYF	TGCGCCAGCAGCCAGGTTACAGGGGTGGCCTACGAGCAGTACTTC
TRBV29-1	.	.	TRBJ1-1	CSVEGRVFTEAFF	TGCAGCGTTGAGGGCAGGGTCTTCACTGAAGCTTTCTTT
TRBV7-8	once	TRBD1	TRBJ1-4	CASSLAGRGREKLFF	TGTGCCAGCAGCTTAGCCGGCAGGGGGAGGGAAAAACTGTTTTTT
TRBV6-1	few	.	TRBJ1-1	CASSKSGGSTEAFF	TGTGCCAGCAGCAAGTCTGGAGGGAGCACTGAAGCTTTCTTT
TRBV28	.	.	TRBJ2-1	CASSFSRGSSGEQFF	TGTGCCAGCAGTTTTAGTAGGGGGTCTTCGGGGGAGCAGTTCTTC
TRBV27	once	.	TRBJ1-6	CASSLQGNSPLHF	TGTGCCAGCAGTTTACAGGGAAATTCACCCCTCCACTTT
TRBV7-3	.	.	TRBJ2-3	CASSLGGTRTDTQYF	TGTGCCAGCAGCTTAGGCGGGACTCGCACAGATACGCAGTATTTT
TRBV28	.	.	TRBJ2-6	CASSGGTAGANVLTF	TGTGCCAGCAGTGGGGGGACAGCTGGGGCCAACGTCCTGACTTTC
TRBV9	.	.	TRBJ1-2	CASSVTGKSYGYTF	TGTGCCAGCAGCGTAACCGGGAAGTCCTATGGCTACACCTTC
TRBV4-1	.	.	TRBJ2-2	CASSQVLGTNTGELFF	TGCGCCAGCAGCCAAGTTCTAGGTACGAACACCGGGGAGCTGTTTTTT
TRBV6-1	.	.	TRBJ2-7	CASSESQNRYEQYF	TGTGCCAGCAGTGAATCCCAGAATCGATACGAGCAGTACTTC
TRBV15	few	TRBD1	TRBJ2-3	CATSRNRGPTDTQYF	TGTGCCACCAGCAGGAACAGGGGCCCCACAGATACGCAGTATTTT
TRBV4-1	few	TRBD2	TRBJ2-7	CASSQGTGGTYEQYF	TGCGCCAGCAGCCAGGGGACGGGAGGCACCTACGAGCAGTACTTC
TRBV28	.	TRBD2	TRBJ2-7	CASSLYTSGSYEQYF	TGTGCCAGCAGTTTGTATACTAGCGGCTCCTACGAGCAGTACTTC
TRBV7-3	.	TRBD1	TRBJ2-3	CASSFGTGATDTQYF	TGTGCCAGCAGCTTTGGGACAGGGGCCACAGATACGCAGTATTTT
TRBV29-1	.	TRBD1	TRBJ2-5	CSAYRDSRETQYF	TGCAGCGCATATCGGGACAGTAGGGAGACCCAGTACTTC
TRBV7-9	once	.	TRBJ2-2	CASSFDTGELFF	TGTGCCAGCAGCTTCGACACCGGGGAGCTGTTTTTT
TRBV4-3	.	.	TRBJ1-2	CASSQDQQGWGYTF	TGCGCCAGCAGCCAAGATCAACAGGGCTGGGGCTACACCTTC
TRBV4-1	.	TRBD1	TRBJ1-2	CASSHYGQGSFGYTF	TGCGCCAGCAGCCATTACGGACAGGGATCGTTTGGCTACACCTTC
TRBV7-2	few	.	TRBJ1-2	CASSLDSPYGYTF	TGTGCCAGCAGCCTGGACAGTCCCTATGGCTACACCTTC
TRBV10-3	.	TRBD2	TRBJ2-3	CATGLAGEKGDTQYF	TGTGCCACAGGACTAGCGGGAGAAAAGGGGGATACGCAGTATTTT
TRBV13	.	TRBD2	TRBJ2-1	CASSYGLVSNEQFF	TGTGCCAGCAGCTATGGACTAGTGTCCAATGAGCAGTTCTTC
TRBV7-9	.	TRBD1	TRBJ1-2	CSSSLDRVYHGYTF	TGTTCCAGCAGCTTAGACAGGGTGTACCATGGCTACACCTTC
TRBV5-1	.	.	TRBJ1-3	CASSTDTSGNTIYF	TGCGCCAGCAGCACGGACACCTCTGGAAACACCATATATTTT
TRBV7-2	.	.	TRBJ2-3	CASSLGEQGNRHTQYF	TGTGCCAGCAGCTTAGGGGAACAGGGAAACCGTCATACGCAGTATTTT
TRBV5-6	few	TRBD1	TRBJ1-5	CASSLRTGLTQPQHF	TGTGCCAGCAGCCTTAGGACAGGGTTAACTCAGCCCCAGCATTTT
TRBV4-1	.	TRBD2	TRBJ2-6	CASSQPSGTSGANVLTF	TGCGCCAGCAGCCAACCTTCTGGGACTAGCGGGGCCAACGTCCTGACTTTC
TRBV28	.	.	TRBJ1-1	CASSSPPGGRAFF	TGTGCCAGCAGTTCACCTCCTGGGGGGAGAGCTTTCTTT
TRBV2	few	.	TRBJ2-3	CASSVLAGSTDTQYF	TGTGCCAGCAGTGTTTTGGCGGGTAGCACAGATACGCAGTATTTT
TRBV11-1	once	.	TRBJ1-3	CASSLAGLNSGNTIYF	TGCGCCAGCAGCTTAGCGGGACTGAACTCTGGAAACACCATATATTTT
TRBV7-6	few	.	TRBJ2-2	CASSLVADGELFF	TGTGCCAGCAGCTTAGTTGCAGACGGGGAGCTGTTTTTT
TRBV27	.	TRBD2	TRBJ2-2	CASSLLGLAGTGELFF	TGTGCCAGCAGTTTATTAGGACTAGCGGGAACCGGGGAGCTGTTTTTT
TRBV6-4	.	TRBD1	TRBJ1-5	CASSKEDRANQPQHF	TGTGCCAGCAGTAAAGAGGACAGGGCCAATCAGCCCCAGCATTTT
TRBV28	.	TRBD2	TRBJ2-2	CASSPLGRGGAGGPWTGELFF	TGTGCCAGCAGTCCCCTTGGGAGGGGCGGTGCGGGAGGGCCGTGGACCGGGGAGCTGTTTTTT
TRBV2	.	.	TRBJ1-4	CASSGSAGLQKLFF	TGCGCCAGCAGTGGTTCGGCAGGGCTTCAAAAACTGTTTTTT
TRBV5-1	.	TRBD1	TRBJ2-5	CASSDAQGAETQYF	TGCGCCAGCAGTGATGCACAGGGGGCAGAGACCCAGTACTTC